The T cell receptor beta chain described here comes from a study of blood T cells in healthy people across ages (dated by TCRdb to between 2014 and 2017). The study in broad terms: In model experiments, template switching captured roughly one uniquely barcoded TCR beta cDNA molecule for every two T cells. Using deep sequencing normalized with unique cDNA molecular identifiers, the study measured how TCR beta repertoire diversity changes with age. Four age groups were formed from the donors: young (average approximately 15 years), middle-aged (approximately 40), aged (around 68) and long-lived (82). Donors of different ages were randomly distributed across sequencing lanes to avoid experimental bias. Using the same blood draw, the study looked at two additional independent replicas of 1 million unique cDNA reads for two donors, one aged 18 to 29 and the other aged 80 or older. What the study reported, not specific to this receptor: The long-lived group showed more naive CD4+ T cells, fewer expanded clones and increased TCR diversity than the aged group, suggesting age selection. Conclusive comparison of naive and antigen-experienced compartments was prevented by the profiling of bulk unsorted PBMCs. The percentage of naive T cells measured by flow cytometry correlated strongly with observed TCR beta diversity. As age increased, observed TCR beta diversity per million T cells dropped in a roughly linear way, and a significant reduction was already evident by age 40. Because the CMV infection status of the donors was unknown, age-related changes in expanded clonotypes may potentially have been confounded. Estimates of total diversity from one million sequenced T cells were regarded as lower bounds and underestimates.

The library was generated by 5' RACE. The sample was run on an Illumina HiSeq 2500. A second PCR of roughly 6 to 11 cycles was run with a J-beta primer mix and a sample-barcoded 5' primer. A template-switch 5' adaptor carrying 12 random nucleotides introduced a unique molecular identifier onto each TCR beta cDNA molecule. Each sample yielded at least 2.5 million CDR3-containing paired-end reads. First-strand cDNA was synthesized from all RNA with the Mint cDNA synthesis kit, primed by a TRBC-specific oligonucleotide. All cDNA was treated with uracil-DNA glycosylase and then went through a first 18-cycle PCR with the universal primers M1SS and BC2_uni_R. As for how the authors treated the data: Each sample was normalized by randomly selecting 1 million high-quality reads, each carrying a distinct molecular identifier. Reads with shared molecular identifiers were discarded instead of being binned into consensus sequences. MiTCR, with a Q25 quality threshold and the strictest error-elimination algorithm, was used for CDR3 identification, clonotype clustering and error correction. Lower-bound total TCR beta diversity was estimated with a nonparametric unseen species model using Euler transformation. TCRdb reanalyzed the raw reads on its own, using fastp at Q25 for trimming and MiXCR for clone calling, and kept in-frame beta chains. Here each entry gathers all rows of one CDR3 protein and keeps the most common genes and DNA. The V and J calls come from TCRdb's annotation, not from the publication. The sample table holds about 1.5 million distinct CDR3 sequences, of which approximately 39% were seen once. The ten largest clones capture about 4% of the sample.

The donors were roughly 39 Caucasian individuals from Russia, aged roughly 6 to 100 years, who were systemically healthy. Approximately 9.3 milliliters of peripheral blood were drawn from each donor into EDTA-treated Vacutainer tubes. Ficoll-Paque density-gradient centrifugation was used to isolate PBMCs, with at least 6 million per sample. Total RNA was extracted from PBMCs with Trizol reagent, with at least 5.5 micrograms obtained per sample. Naive CD45RAhigh/CD27high T cell percentages were measured by flow cytometry on a PBMC aliquot from every donor. Of note for this clonotype: There is no known antigen for this receptor. No per-base quality is available; no much larger clone lies one base away.

The sample was blood. This TCR derives from a woman under 30 in good health.

The nucleotides read TGTGCCAGCAGCTTTCGGGCTAGAGGGGCGGATACGCAGTATTTT. Protein translation: CASSFRARGADTQYF. This chain is built from TRBV7-3 and TRBJ2-3, with the D call perhaps TRBD1 or TRBD2, as 5 bases match in each case. The junction carries 16 bases between V and J, which are trimmed by 3 bases and 6 bases respectively. The CDR3 has 15 amino acids, counting the end cysteine and phenylalanine. Just CDR3 DNA is preserved here, 45 bases in frame from base 1. Via the germline V gene, CDR1 is SGHTA and CDR2 FQGTGA. Outside the CDR3, residues come from the reference TRBV7-3 and TRBJ2-3 proteins, so the full variable domain is: GAGVSQTPSNKVTEKGKYVELRCDPISGHTALYWYRQSLGQGPEFLIYFQGTGAADDSGLPNDRFFAVRPEGSVSTLKIQRTERGDSAVYLCASSFRARGADTQYFGPGTRLTVL.